These T cell receptor beta chains were read from a single sample in a study of metastatic and nonmetastatic thyroid tumors. TCRdb called clones again from the PCR reads with MiXCR. Of about 49,000 clones in the sample, 20% to 25% were seen once. Sequencing was carried out using blood. Source of these receptors: a female donor with papillary thyroid cancer or a benign thyroid nodule (not recorded which). Some clones in this sample may be carry-over from other donors' samples. The CDR3 runs from the conserved cysteine through the conserved F or W. A D gene is named only where the DNA matches it firmly. Size values are once, few and many counts, or a class for expanded clones, and some rows have none.

V,J,D,size,CDR3,DNA
TRBV20-1,TRBJ2-3,TRBD2,many,CSAEGLAGELSTDTQYF,TGCAGTGCTGAGGGACTAGCGGGAGAACTGAGCACAGATACGCAGTATTTT
TRBV11-2,TRBJ1-2,-,-,CASSLSVGGVYGYTF,TGTGCCAGCAGCTTAAGCGTCGGGGGCGTCTATGGCTACACCTTC
TRBV7-2,TRBJ1-6,-,many,CASSPSAGSPLHF,TGTGCCAGCAGCCCCTCAGCAGGTTCACCCCTCCACTTT
TRBV29-1,TRBJ2-7,TRBD2,many,CSALRGGDSYEQYF,TGCAGCGCCCTTCGCGGGGGGGACTCCTACGAGCAGTACTTC
TRBV9,TRBJ2-1,-,many,CASTIDSSSYNEQFF,TGTGCCAGCACCATCGACAGTAGCTCCTACAATGAGCAGTTCTTC
TRBV20-1,TRBJ2-1,TRBD2,-,CSAAARLAGGSFNEQFF,TGCAGTGCTGCTGCCCGACTAGCGGGAGGATCTTTTAATGAGCAGTTCTTC
TRBV5-1,TRBJ2-3,-,many,CASSLAGAGQDTQYF,TGCGCCAGCAGCTTGGCGGGGGCAGGCCAAGATACGCAGTATTTT
TRBV28,TRBJ1-1,TRBD1,many,CASRPNTGGTEAFF,TGTGCCAGCAGACCGAACACAGGGGGCACTGAAGCTTTCTTT
TRBV6-5,TRBJ2-2,TRBD1,many,CASSYSATGGFGELFF,TGTGCCAGCAGTTACTCGGCGACAGGGGGCTTCGGGGAGCTGTTTTTT
TRBV6-1,TRBJ1-4,TRBD1,many,CASKRQGTNEKLFF,TGTGCCAGCAAAAGACAGGGCACTAATGAAAAACTGTTTTTT
TRBV28,TRBJ2-4,-,many,CASSLGRVNIQYF,TGTGCCAGCAGCCTCGGACGGGTTAACATTCAGTACTTC
TRBV28,TRBJ1-2,-,many,CASSLIAYGYTF,TGTGCCAGCAGTTTAATAGCCTATGGCTACACCTTC
TRBV6-1,TRBJ2-7,-,many,CASSGDTYEQYF,TGTGCCAGCAGTGGGGATACCTACGAGCAGTACTTC
TRBV15,TRBJ2-7,-,few,CATSRPPGAVPYEQYF,TGTGCCACCAGCAGACCCCCTGGTGCTGTTCCCTACGAGCAATACTTC
TRBV27,TRBJ1-5,-,many,CASSLNAGSNQPQHF,TGTGCCAGCAGTTTAAACGCTGGAAGCAATCAGCCCCAGCATTTT
TRBV2,TRBJ2-5,-,many,CAGGKETQYF,TGTGCTGGGGGGAAAGAGACCCAGTACTTC
TRBV20-1,TRBJ2-3,TRBD2,many,CSASSAGEGDTQYF,TGCAGTGCTAGTTCTGCGGGAGAGGGAGATACGCAGTATTTT
TRBV7-9,TRBJ1-1,-,many,CASSWGQSSKEAFF,TGTGCCAGCAGCTGGGGGCAATCTTCGAAGGAAGCTTTCTTT
TRBV19,TRBJ2-1,-,many,CASSISSGHEQFF,TGTGCCAGTAGTATTTCGTCAGGGCATGAGCAGTTCTTC
TRBV2,TRBJ1-5,-,once,CASRHQAHNQPQHF,TGTGCCAGCAGGCATCAGGCGCACAATCAGCCCCAGCATTTT
TRBV19,TRBJ1-4,-,-,CASSPQAGRGEKLFF,TGTGCCAGTAGTCCCCAGGCAGGGAGGGGTGAAAAACTGTTTTTT
TRBV5-8,TRBJ2-1,-,many,CAGSLGGPDKGYNEQFF,TGTGCCGGCAGCTTGGGAGGTCCTGACAAGGGTTACAATGAGCAGTTCTTC
TRBV29-1,TRBJ1-5,TRBD1,many,CSVSQGAAQPQHF,TGCAGCGTTTCACAGGGGGCCGCTCAGCCCCAGCATTTT
TRBV12-3/TRBV12-4,TRBJ1-2,-,few,CASRWDMTAGYTF,TGTGCCAGCAGGTGGGACATGACAGCTGGCTACACCTTC
TRBV5-1,TRBJ2-7,-,-,CASSSLGPGDEQYF,TGCGCCAGCAGCTCGCTTGGGCCGGGGGACGAGCAGTACTTC
TRBV9,TRBJ2-1,-,many,CASSVDLYNEQFF,TGTGCCAGCAGCGTTGACCTCTACAATGAGCAGTTCTTC
TRBV27,TRBJ1-1,-,many,CASRLQWGAFNTEAFF,TGTGCCAGCAGGCTCCAGTGGGGGGCGTTTAACACTGAAGCTTTCTTT
TRBV4-2,TRBJ1-5,-,few,CASSLQTDFNQPQHF,TGTGCCAGCAGCCTCCAGACAGACTTCAATCAGCCCCAGCATTTT
TRBV6-1,TRBJ1-2,TRBD1,many,CASSAGRTGLGYTF,TGTGCCAGCAGTGCAGGTCGGACAGGGCTCGGCTACACCTTC
TRBV12-5,TRBJ1-1,-,many,CASGVPGALVNTEAFF,TGTGCTAGTGGTGTCCCCGGGGCTCTGGTGAACACTGAAGCTTTCTTT
TRBV19,TRBJ1-2,-,many,CASSISTGRGSYGYTF,TGTGCCAGTAGTATTTCGACTGGGCGGGGGAGCTATGGCTACACCTTC
TRBV29-1,TRBJ2-5,-,many,CSVDGELVETQYF,TGCAGCGTTGATGGAGAGTTAGTGGAGACCCAGTACTTC
TRBV4-2,TRBJ1-3,-,many,CASSQDPGNTGNTIYF,TGTGCCAGCAGCCAAGACCCCGGGAATACTGGAAACACCATATATTTT
TRBV5-5,TRBJ2-3,-,many,CASSPGPTLADTQYF,TGTGCCAGCAGCCCGGGACCCACCCTGGCAGATACGCAGTATTTT
TRBV11-1,TRBJ1-1,-,many,CASSLGTRNMNTEAFF,TGTGCCAGCAGCTTAGGAACCAGGAACATGAACACTGAAGCTTTCTTT
TRBV28,TRBJ1-4,TRBD1,many,CASSLGTAYEKLFF,TGTGCCAGCAGTTTAGGGACAGCATACGAAAAACTGTTTTTT
TRBV20-1,TRBJ2-2,TRBD1,many,CSARDADRGSGELFF,TGCAGTGCTAGAGATGCGGACAGGGGGTCCGGGGAGCTGTTTTTT
TRBV12-3/TRBV12-4,TRBJ2-5,-,many,CASSFSLRGETQYF,TGTGCCAGCAGTTTTTCCCTTAGAGGAGAGACCCAGTACTTC
TRBV6-1,TRBJ2-5,TRBD2,-,CVIRSRLAETQYF,TGTGTCATCAGATCAAGACTAGCAGAGACCCAGTACTTC
TRBV3-1,TRBJ2-7,-,many,CASSLSGETYEQYF,TGTGCCAGCAGTCTATCAGGTGAAACCTACGAGCAGTACTTC